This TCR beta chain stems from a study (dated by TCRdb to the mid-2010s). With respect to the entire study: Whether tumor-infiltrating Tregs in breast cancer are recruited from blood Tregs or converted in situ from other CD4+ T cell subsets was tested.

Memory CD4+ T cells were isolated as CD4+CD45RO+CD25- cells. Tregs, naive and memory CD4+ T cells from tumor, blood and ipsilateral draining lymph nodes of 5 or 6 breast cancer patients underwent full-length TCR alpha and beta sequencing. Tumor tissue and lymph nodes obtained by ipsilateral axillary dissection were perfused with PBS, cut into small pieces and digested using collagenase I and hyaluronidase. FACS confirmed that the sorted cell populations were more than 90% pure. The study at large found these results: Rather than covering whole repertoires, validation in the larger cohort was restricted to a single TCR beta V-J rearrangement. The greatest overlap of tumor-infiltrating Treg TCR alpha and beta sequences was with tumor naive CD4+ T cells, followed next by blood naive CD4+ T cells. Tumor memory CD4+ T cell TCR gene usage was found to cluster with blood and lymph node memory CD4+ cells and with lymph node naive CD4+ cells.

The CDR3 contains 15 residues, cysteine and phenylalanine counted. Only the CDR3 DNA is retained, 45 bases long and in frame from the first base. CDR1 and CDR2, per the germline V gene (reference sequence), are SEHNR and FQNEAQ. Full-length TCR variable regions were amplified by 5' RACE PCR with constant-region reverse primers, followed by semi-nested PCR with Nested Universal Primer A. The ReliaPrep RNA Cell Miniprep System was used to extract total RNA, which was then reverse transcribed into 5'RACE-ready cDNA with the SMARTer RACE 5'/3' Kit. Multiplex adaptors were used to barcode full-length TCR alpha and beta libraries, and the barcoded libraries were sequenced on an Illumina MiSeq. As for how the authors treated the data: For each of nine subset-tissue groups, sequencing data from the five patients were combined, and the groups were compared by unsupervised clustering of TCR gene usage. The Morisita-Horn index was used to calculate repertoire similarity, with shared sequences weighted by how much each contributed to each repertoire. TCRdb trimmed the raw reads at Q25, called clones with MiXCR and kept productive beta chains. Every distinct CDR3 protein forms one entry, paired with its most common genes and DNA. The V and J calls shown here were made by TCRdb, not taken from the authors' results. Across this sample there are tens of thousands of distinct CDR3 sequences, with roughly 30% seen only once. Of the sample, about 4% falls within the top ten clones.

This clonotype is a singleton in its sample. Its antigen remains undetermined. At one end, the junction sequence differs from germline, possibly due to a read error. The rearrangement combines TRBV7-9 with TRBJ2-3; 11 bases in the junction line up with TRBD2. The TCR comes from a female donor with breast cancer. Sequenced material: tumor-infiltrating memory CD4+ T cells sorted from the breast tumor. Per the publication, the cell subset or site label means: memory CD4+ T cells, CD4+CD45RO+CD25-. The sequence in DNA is TGTGCCAACAGCCCCATAGCGGGAGGGGTAGATACGCAGTATTTT. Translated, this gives CANSPIAGGVDTQYF.